This T cell receptor (beta chain) was retrieved from a study of T-cell memory formation after mild COVID-19. Turning to the study itself: Largely donor-specific sequence clusters came from a couple of donors. Regarding the study as a whole: Clones that contracted clustered mainly in CM and EM if CD4+ and in EMRA if CD8+. Some clones that responded were present in memory (sampled pre-infection), which suggests cross-reactive memory joined.

Constant-segment primers served in 5'RACE that generated TCR alpha and TCR beta cDNA libraries bearing sample barcodes and UMIs. TCRdb reanalysed the 5' RACE reads using MiXCR and keeps one entry per CDR3 protein. The data contain under 650,000 distinct CDR3 sequences, approximately 19% of them singletons. As for this clonotype: The antigen remains unidentified.

V was clipped by 4 bases and J by 4 bases; unmatched bases: 5. CDR3 length: 16 amino acids. Germline V gene data show CDR1 as SGHNT and CDR2 as YYREEE (reference sequence). The TCR comes from an adult woman who had mild COVID-19 (a few samples of this study predate the infection). Cell type and time point are not known. The V call is TRBV5-4, the J call TRBJ2-2; 12 bases map to TRBD2. Specimen: PBMCs or a T cell subset sorted from them (not recorded which). DNA of the CDR3: TGTGCCAGCAGCGGAATGGGACTAGCGGGCACCGGGGAGCTGTTTTTT. Protein product: CASSGMGLAGTGELFF.